Reported below is one TCR beta chain. The antigen is unknown. V was clipped by 1 base and J by 5 bases, with 9 bases between them. CDR3 length: 13 residues. Germline CDR1 is SGHTA and CDR2 is FQGTGA. Here immunoSEQ multiplex PCR was the method, and the copy in TCRdb shows in-frame clones only, minus some. The table lists some 94,000 clones, 92% of them singletons. This sample is drawn from a study of OX40 agonist ivuxolimab in advanced cancers. On the study more broadly: As their treatment, patients were administered ivuxolimab, an agonistic anti-OX40 (CD134) antibody.

Study outcomes and limitations: Both CD4+ and CD8+ T cell populations in blood had undergone clonal expansion by week 6 at 0.1 to 3.0 mg/kg.

Source: CD4+ or CD8+ T cells sorted from blood, taken in a trial of the OX40 agonist ivuxolimab. This receptor was obtained from an adult with an advanced solid tumor such as melanoma, head and neck, liver or kidney cancer. The chain uses TRBV7-3 and TRBJ2-7, with D perhaps TRBD1 (6 bases). Here the CDR3 DNA reads TGTGCCAGCAGCTTAAGTCCAGGGGACGAGCAGTACTTC. Translated: CASSLSPGDEQYF.